The 22 T cell receptor beta chains presented below share a single source sample, sequenced in a study of shared clonotypes between healthy human individuals. Here immunoSEQ multiplex PCR was the method, and the copy in TCRdb shows in-frame clones only, minus some. In the table there are some 2,400,000 clones, almost 96% of which are singletons. Sequencing was performed on naive CD4+ T cells sorted from blood. The sample's subset: CD45RA+ positively selected. These receptors were obtained from a man aged 18 to 29 in good health.

The chain employs TRBV25-1 and TRBJ2-3; TRBD1 or TRBD2 may be the D gene (5 bases each). Germline assignment: CDR1 MGHDK and CDR2 SYGVNS. The CDR3 covers 15 residues. V lost 2 bases, J lost 0 bases, and 9 bases lay in between. Written as DNA, the CDR3 is TGTGCCAGCAGTGAAGGGGGATCTAGCACAGATACGCAGTATTTT. Its protein is CASSEGGSSTDTQYF.

The V call is TRBV7-9, the J call TRBJ1-2; D is uncertain. This CDR3 has 15 residues. Germline lookup yields CDR1 SEHNR and CDR2 FQNEAQ (reference sequence). V lost 2 bases and J lost 8, with 18 bases in between. The CDR3 protein is CASSLSSASGEGYTF. CDR3 DNA: TGTGCCAGCAGCTTATCATCGGCTTCAGGCGAAGGCTACACCTTC.

The genes are TRBV30 and TRBJ1-3; D not resolved. CDR1 GTSNPN and CDR2 SVGIG come from the germline V gene (reference sequence). Deletions cut 4 bases from V and 0 bases from J, with 16 bases between. CDR3 length: 16 residues. CDR3 amino acids: CAWTDVGRFSGNTIYF. DNA for the CDR3: TGTGCCTGGACGGACGTCGGCCGATTCTCTGGAAACACCATATATTTT.

This clone was picked up a small number of times. V usage is TRBV19 and J usage is TRBJ1-2; possibly TRBD1 for D (6 bases). The CDR3 extends over 13 amino acids. V was shortened by 3 bases and J by 7 bases, with 12 bases between the two germline ends. Looked up from germline, CDR1 is LNHDA and CDR2 is SQIVND (reference sequence). CDR3 coding DNA: TGTGCCAGTAGTATGGCAACAGGGATTGGCTACACCTTC. This codes for CASSMATGIGYTF.

This sequence joins TRBV2 and TRBJ2-1; 13 bases agree with TRBD2. V trimming: 3 bases; J trimming: 12 bases; junction bases outside the gene matches: 8. Per germline, CDR1 SNHLY and CDR2 FYNNEI. The CDR3 is 15 residues long. CDR3 residues: CASSETSGRFKGQFF. The CDR3 coding sequence is TGTGCCAGCAGTGAGACTAGCGGGAGGTTTAAGGGGCAGTTCTTC.

The rearrangement uses TRBV6-6 and TRBJ1-1; D is unclear. This CDR3 is built from 13 residues. The V and J ends lost 7 bases and 5 bases respectively, with 14 bases between them. Germline V gives CDR1 MNHNY, CDR2 SVGAGI (reference sequence). CDR3: CASNNPPGTEAFF. CDR3 coding DNA: TGTGCCAGCAATAATCCGCCGGGTACTGAAGCTTTCTTT.

The chain carries TRBV30 and TRBJ1-5, with 7 bases aligning to TRBD1. The CDR3 spans 13 residues. Germline CDR1 is GTSNPN and CDR2 is SVGIG (reference sequence). V gave up 5 bases and J gave up 3 bases; unmatched junction bases: 4. This CDR3 is CAWAGQYNQPQHF. DNA of the CDR3: TGTGCCTGGGCGGGACAGTACAATCAGCCCCAGCATTTT.

The gene calls are TRBV6-6 and TRBJ2-3; D ambiguous. CDR3 size: 12 residues. Germline V gene sequence: CDR1 MNHNY, CDR2 SVGAGI (reference sequence). The V end was cut by 0 bases, the J end by 6 bases, with 4 bases between. The CDR3 here is CASSYSPDTQYF. CDR3 DNA: TGTGCCAGCAGTTACTCTCCCGATACGCAGTATTTT.

The CDR3 nucleotides are TGTGCCAGCAGTTTACTAGGGGTGAGTGGTGGCAATCAGCCCCAGCATTTT. Translated: CASSLLGVSGGNQPQHF. The gene calls are TRBV27 and TRBJ1-5; a weak D match, TRBD1 (5 bases). The germline V and J ends were trimmed by 2 bases and 2 bases, with 16 bases remaining between them. The CDR3 sequence is 17 residues long. Looked up from germline, CDR1 is MNHEY and CDR2 is SMNVEV (reference sequence).

CDR3 sequence: CATSRDQTARNTIYF. DNA for the CDR3: TGTGCCACCAGCAGAGACCAGACGGCTCGAAACACCATATATTTT. The V gene is TRBV15, the J gene TRBJ1-3; no clear D. Germline CDR1 LNHNV, CDR2 YYDKDF (reference sequence). Between the trimmed V and J ends, which lost 0 bases and 5 bases, there was a span of 11 bases. The CDR3 totals 15 residues.

The chain combines TRBV6-6 with TRBJ1-3, with D maybe TRBD1 (6 bases). The CDR3 is 15 amino acids. The germline CDR1 and CDR2 sequences are MNHNY and SVGAGI (reference sequence). V was cut by 2 bases and J by 2 bases, with 10 bases left in between. CDR3 protein: CASSYGSGAGNTIYF. The CDR3 DNA reads TGTGCCAGCAGTTACGGCTCAGGGGCTGGAAACACCATATATTTT.

The chain employs TRBV6-1 and TRBJ1-2; 7 positions match TRBD1. Germline CDR1 and CDR2: MNHNS and SASEGT. J gave up 2 bases and V 4 bases, and 7 bases lay outside the gene matches. The CDR3 totals 15 residues. This CDR3 is CASSAGQERNYGYTF. CDR3 in DNA: TGTGCCAGCAGTGCCGGACAGGAGAGGAACTATGGCTACACCTTC.

The V call is TRBV11-2, the J call TRBJ2-2, with D possibly being TRBD1 (6 bases). V gave up 4 bases and J gave up 3 bases, with 18 bases separating them. Per germline, CDR1 SGHAT and CDR2 FQNNGV. There are 17 residues in the CDR3. CDR3 coding DNA: TGTGCCAGCAGCTACACTACCGGGACACCCTACACCGGGGAGCTGTTTTTT. Protein sequence: CASSYTTGTPYTGELFF.

Concerning this clone: Other nucleotide sequences from this sample produce the same CDR3. J is TRBJ2-2 and V is TRBV4-3, with a tentative D call TRBD1 (6 bases). Trimming cost V 0 bases and J 1 base, with 6 bases left between them. The CDR3 contains 15 residues. Germline CDR1 is LGHNA and CDR2 is YSLEER. In DNA, the CDR3 is TGCGCCAGCAGCCAAGAAGGGGGGAACACCGGGGAGCTGTTTTTT. Its translation is CASSQEGGNTGELFF.

The chain employs TRBV1 and TRBJ2-2; the table's D gene call, TRBD2, was not cross checked with the DNA. TRBV1 is classified as a pseudogene. CDR3 length equals 22 residues. The chain's CDR3 is CTSSHPGLASGGPHHTTGELFF. The CDR3 bases are TGCACCAGCAGCCACCCTGGTCTAGCGTCGGGAGGGCCTCACCATACCACCGGGGAGCTGTTTTTT.

Of note for this clone: Other DNA sequences in this specimen translate into the identical CDR3. In DNA, the CDR3 is TGTGCCAGCAGCGTCGGGACGGTGAACTATGGCTACACCTTC. Residues: CASSVGTVNYGYTF. This chain links TRBV9 with TRBJ1-2; D perhaps matches TRBD1 (5 bases). Trimming removed 2 bases from V and 2 bases from J, with 10 bases in between. There are 14 residues in the CDR3. The germline CDR1 and CDR2 sequences are SGDLS and YYNGEE.

Note on this clone: This sample includes further DNA sequences coding for the same CDR3. The V call is TRBV18, the J call TRBJ2-7; D might be TRBD1 (5 bases). V was pared by 2 bases and J by 0 bases, with 8 bases between. Germline V gene data show CDR1 as KGHSH and CDR2 as LQKENI. The CDR3 extends over 14 amino acids. The CDR3: CASSPLDNSYEQYF. DNA of the CDR3: TGTGCCAGCTCACCATTGGACAACTCCTACGAGCAGTACTTC.

The V gene is TRBV30, the J gene TRBJ1-4, with D hard to call. The CDR3 runs 15 residues. Germline CDR1 is GTSNPN and CDR2 is SVGIG (reference sequence). V gave up 2 bases and J gave up 7 bases, with 17 bases separating them. DNA of the CDR3: TGTGCCTGGAGTAGCGGGAACAGTAGAAGTGAAAAACTGTTTTTT. As protein: CAWSSGNSRSEKLFF. Complete variable domain (other parts from reference TRBV30 and TRBJ1-4): SQTIHQWPATLVQPVGSPLSLECTVEGTSNPNLYWYRQAAGRGLQLLFYSVGIGQISSEVPQNLSASRPQDRQFILSSKKLLLSDSGFYLCAWSSGNSRSEKLFFGSGTQLSVL.

This clone has a single count. A junction end diverges from the germline sequence, so it may reflect a read error. The chain is built from TRBV6-1 and TRBJ1-2; 7 bases agree with TRBD1. The CDR3 is 15 amino acids. Germline CDR1 MNHNS, CDR2 SASEGT. DNA of the CDR3: TGTGCCAGCAGCGAAGGGACAGCGAGGGGTTATGGCTACACCTTC. Its protein is CASSEGTARGYGYTF.

The V gene is TRBV2, the J gene TRBJ1-1; D unclear. The CDR3 is 13 amino acids. Germline V gives CDR1 SNHLY, CDR2 FYNNEI. The germline V and J ends were trimmed by 7 bases and 0 bases, with 9 bases remaining between them. In nucleotides, the CDR3 is TGTGCCAGCATTTCTTATATGAACACTGAAGCTTTCTTT. Translating gives CASISYMNTEAFF.

The chain couples TRBV7-2 to TRBJ1-1; D unresolved. V shed 5 bases and J shed 6 bases, with 16 bases lying between them. Germline CDR1 is SGHTA and CDR2 is FQGNSA. The CDR3 consists of 14 residues. Here the CDR3 DNA reads TGTGCCAGCAGCCCTTTTGGCGGGTCAGCTGAAGCTTTCTTT. It translates to CASSPFGGSAEAFF. Full variable domain (missing parts from reference TRBV7-2 and TRBJ1-1): GAGVSQSPSNKVTEKGKDVELRCDPISGHTALYWYRQSLGQGLEFLIYFQGNSAPDKSGLPSDRFSAERTGGSVSTLTIQRTQQEDSAVYLCASSPFGGSAEAFFGQGTRLTVV.

About this clone itself: Other DNA sequences in this specimen translate into the identical CDR3. The chain joins TRBV25-1 to TRBJ2-7, with a weak D call TRBD2 (5 bases). V was clipped by 1 base and J by 6 bases, with 7 bases between them. Germline V gene lookup returns CDR1 MGHDK and CDR2 SYGVNS. CDR3 length: 12 amino acids. The CDR3 nucleotides are TGTGCCAGCAGTGAATCGGGGATCGAGCAGTACTTC. Translated: CASSESGIEQYF.